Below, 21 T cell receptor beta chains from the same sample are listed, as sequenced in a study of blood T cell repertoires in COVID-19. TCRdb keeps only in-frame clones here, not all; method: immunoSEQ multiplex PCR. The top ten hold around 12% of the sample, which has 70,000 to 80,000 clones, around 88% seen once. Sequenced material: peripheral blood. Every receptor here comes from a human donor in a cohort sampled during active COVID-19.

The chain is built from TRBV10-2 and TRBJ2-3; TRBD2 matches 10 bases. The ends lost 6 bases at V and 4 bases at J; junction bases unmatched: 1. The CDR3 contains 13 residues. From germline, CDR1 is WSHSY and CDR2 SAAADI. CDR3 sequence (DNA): TGCGCCAGCAGAAGCGGGGGGGCAGATACGCAGTATTTT. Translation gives CASRSGGADTQYF.

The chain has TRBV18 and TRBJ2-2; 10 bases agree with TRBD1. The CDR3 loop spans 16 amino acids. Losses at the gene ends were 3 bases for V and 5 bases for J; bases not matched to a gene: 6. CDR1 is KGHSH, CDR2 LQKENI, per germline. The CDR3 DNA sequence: TGTGCCAGCTCACCCCGACAGGGGGCGGTGACCGGGGAGCTGTTTTTT. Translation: CASSPRQGAVTGELFF.

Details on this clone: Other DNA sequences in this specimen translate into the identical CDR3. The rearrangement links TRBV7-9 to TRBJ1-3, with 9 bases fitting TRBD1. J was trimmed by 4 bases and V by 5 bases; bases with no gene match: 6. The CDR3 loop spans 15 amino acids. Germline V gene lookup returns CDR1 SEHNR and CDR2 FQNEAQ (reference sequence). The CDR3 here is CASSKQGASGNTIYF. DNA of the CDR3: TGTGCCAGCAGCAAACAGGGGGCGTCAGGAAACACCATATATTTT.

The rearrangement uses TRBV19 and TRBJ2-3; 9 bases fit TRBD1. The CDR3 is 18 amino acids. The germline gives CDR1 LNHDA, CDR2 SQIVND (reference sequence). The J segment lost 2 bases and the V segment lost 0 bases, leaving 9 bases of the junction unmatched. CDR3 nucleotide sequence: TGTGCCAGTAGTATAGATTCGACCGGGACAGGGAACACAGATACGCAGTATTTT. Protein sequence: CASSIDSTGTGNTDTQYF.

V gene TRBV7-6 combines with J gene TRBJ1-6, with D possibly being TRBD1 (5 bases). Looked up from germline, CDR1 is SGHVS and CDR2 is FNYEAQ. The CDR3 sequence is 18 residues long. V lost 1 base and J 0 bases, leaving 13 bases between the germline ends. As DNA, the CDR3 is TGTGCCAGCAGCTTAGTGGAGGGGCGGAGCTCCTATAATTCACCCCTCCACTTT. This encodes CASSLVEGRSSYNSPLHF.

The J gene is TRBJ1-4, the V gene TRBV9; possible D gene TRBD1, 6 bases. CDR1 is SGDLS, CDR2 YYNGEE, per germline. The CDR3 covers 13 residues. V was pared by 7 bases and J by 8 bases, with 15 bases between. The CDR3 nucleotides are TGTGCCAGCTCACGTACCACAGGGGAAAAACTGTTTTTT. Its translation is CASSRTTGEKLFF.

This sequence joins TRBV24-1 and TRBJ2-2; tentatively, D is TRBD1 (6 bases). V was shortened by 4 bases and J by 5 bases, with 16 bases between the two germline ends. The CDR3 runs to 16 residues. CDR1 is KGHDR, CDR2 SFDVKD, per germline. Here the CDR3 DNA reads TGTGCCACCAGTGACCCACAGCTAACAGGGACCGGGGAGCTGTTTTTT. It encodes CATSDPQLTGTGELFF.

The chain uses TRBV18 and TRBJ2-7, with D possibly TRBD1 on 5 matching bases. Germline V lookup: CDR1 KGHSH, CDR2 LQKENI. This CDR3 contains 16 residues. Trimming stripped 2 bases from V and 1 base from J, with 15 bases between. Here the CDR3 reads CASSPNEGVGSYEQYF. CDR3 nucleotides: TGTGCCAGCTCACCAAACGAAGGGGTTGGGTCCTACGAGCAGTACTTC.

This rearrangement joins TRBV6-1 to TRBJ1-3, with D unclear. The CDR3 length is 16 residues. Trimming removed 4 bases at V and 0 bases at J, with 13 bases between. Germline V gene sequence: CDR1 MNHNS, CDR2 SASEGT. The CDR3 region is CASSVSEEASGNTIYF. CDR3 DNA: TGTGCCAGCAGTGTGAGTGAGGAGGCCTCTGGAAACACCATATATTTT.

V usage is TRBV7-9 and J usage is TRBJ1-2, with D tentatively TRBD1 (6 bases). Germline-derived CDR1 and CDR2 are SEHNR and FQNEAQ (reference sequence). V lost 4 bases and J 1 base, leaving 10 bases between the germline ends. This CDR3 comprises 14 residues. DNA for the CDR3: TGTGCCAGCAGCTCGACAGGCATTAACTATGGCTACACCTTC. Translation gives CASSSTGINYGYTF.

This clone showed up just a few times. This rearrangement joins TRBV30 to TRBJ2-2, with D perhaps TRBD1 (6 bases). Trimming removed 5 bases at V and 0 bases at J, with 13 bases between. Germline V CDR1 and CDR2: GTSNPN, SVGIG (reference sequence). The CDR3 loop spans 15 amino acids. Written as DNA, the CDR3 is TGTGCCTGGCAAGAAGGGACAACGAACACCGGGGAGCTGTTTTTT. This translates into CAWQEGTTNTGELFF.

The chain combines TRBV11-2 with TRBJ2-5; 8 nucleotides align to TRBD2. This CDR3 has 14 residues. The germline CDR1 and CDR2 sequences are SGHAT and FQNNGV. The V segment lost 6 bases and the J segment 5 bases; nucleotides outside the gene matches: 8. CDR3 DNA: TGTGCCAGCAGTTTCGGGACTAGTGAGGAGACCCAGTACTTC. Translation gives CASSFGTSEETQYF.

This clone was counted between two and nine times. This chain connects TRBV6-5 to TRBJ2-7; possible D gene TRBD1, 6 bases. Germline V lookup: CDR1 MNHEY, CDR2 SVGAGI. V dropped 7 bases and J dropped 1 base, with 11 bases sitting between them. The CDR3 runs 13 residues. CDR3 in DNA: TGTGCCAGCATGGTCCAGGGGTCCTACGAGCAGTACTTC. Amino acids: CASMVQGSYEQYF.

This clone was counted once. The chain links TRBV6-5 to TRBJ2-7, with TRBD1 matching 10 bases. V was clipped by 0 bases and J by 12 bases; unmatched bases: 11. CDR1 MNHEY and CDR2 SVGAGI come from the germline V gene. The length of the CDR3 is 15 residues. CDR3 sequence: CASSYSRDRGARRYF. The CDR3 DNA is TGTGCCAGCAGTTACTCCCGGGACAGGGGCGCCAGGAGGTACTTC.

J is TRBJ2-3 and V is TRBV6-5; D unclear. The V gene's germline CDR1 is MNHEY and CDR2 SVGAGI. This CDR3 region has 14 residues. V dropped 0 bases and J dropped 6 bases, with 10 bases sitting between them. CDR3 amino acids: CASSYSARKDTQYF. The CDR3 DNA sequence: TGTGCCAGCAGTTACTCGGCCCGCAAGGATACGCAGTATTTT.

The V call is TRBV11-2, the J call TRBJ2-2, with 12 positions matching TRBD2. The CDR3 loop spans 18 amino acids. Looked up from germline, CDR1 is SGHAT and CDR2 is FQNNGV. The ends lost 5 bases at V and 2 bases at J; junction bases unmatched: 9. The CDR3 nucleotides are TGTGCCAGCAGCACCGAGACTAGCGGGGGTTTCAACACCGGGGAGCTGTTTTTT. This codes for CASSTETSGGFNTGELFF.

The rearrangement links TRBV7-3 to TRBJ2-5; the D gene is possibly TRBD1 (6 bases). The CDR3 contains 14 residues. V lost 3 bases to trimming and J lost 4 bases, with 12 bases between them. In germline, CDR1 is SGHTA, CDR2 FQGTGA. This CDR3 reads CASSLQGMGETQYF. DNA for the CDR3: TGTGCCAGCAGCTTGCAGGGGATGGGAGAGACCCAGTACTTC.

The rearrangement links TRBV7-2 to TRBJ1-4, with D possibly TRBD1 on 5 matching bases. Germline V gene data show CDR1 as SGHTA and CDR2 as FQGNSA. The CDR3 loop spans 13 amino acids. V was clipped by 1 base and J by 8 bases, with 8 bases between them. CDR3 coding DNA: TGTGCCAGCAGCTTAGGCCCAGGGGAAAAACTGTTTTTT. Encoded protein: CASSLGPGEKLFF.

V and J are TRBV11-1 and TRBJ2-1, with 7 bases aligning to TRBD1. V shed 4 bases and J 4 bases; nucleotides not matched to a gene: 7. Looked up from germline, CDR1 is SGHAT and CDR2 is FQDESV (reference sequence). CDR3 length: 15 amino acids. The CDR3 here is CASSSSGTAYNEQFF. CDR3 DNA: TGTGCCAGCAGCTCCTCCGGGACAGCTTACAATGAGCAGTTCTTC.

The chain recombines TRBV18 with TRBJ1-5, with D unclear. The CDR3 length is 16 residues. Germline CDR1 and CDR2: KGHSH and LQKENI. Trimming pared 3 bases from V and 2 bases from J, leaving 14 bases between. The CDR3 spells CASSPRGNPGNQPQHF. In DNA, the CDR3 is TGTGCCAGCTCACCTCGCGGGAACCCAGGCAATCAGCCCCAGCATTTT.

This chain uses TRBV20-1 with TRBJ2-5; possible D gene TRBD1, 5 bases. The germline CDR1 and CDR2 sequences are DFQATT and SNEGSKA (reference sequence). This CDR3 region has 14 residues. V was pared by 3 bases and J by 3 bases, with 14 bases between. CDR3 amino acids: CSASGEKGEETQYF. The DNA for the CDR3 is TGCAGTGCTAGTGGAGAGAAAGGGGAAGAGACCCAGTACTTC.